This T cell receptor beta chain was sequenced for a study of blood T cell repertoires in COVID-19. Study context: Sample material is recorded as cDNA or gDNA derived from T cells, B-cell-depleted T cells, or PBMCs.

Repertoires were generated with immunoSEQ multiplex PCR, while TCRdb's copy carries only in-frame clones and drops some. The sample lists 75,000 to 95,000 clones, around 90% occurring once. CDR3 length: 16 residues. CDR1 SGHRS and CDR2 YFSETQ come from the germline V gene. Trimming at V came to 0 bases and at J to 0 bases, leaving 4 bases not matched to a gene. Sequencing was performed on peripheral blood. The TCR comes from a man aged 60-69 years with acute or convalescent COVID-19. The V gene is TRBV5-1, the J gene TRBJ2-3, with 7 positions matching TRBD2. The CDR3 DNA is TGCGCCAGCAGCTTGGTCGGGGGGTCTAGCACAGATACGCAGTATTTT. Protein sequence: CASSLVGGSSTDTQYF.